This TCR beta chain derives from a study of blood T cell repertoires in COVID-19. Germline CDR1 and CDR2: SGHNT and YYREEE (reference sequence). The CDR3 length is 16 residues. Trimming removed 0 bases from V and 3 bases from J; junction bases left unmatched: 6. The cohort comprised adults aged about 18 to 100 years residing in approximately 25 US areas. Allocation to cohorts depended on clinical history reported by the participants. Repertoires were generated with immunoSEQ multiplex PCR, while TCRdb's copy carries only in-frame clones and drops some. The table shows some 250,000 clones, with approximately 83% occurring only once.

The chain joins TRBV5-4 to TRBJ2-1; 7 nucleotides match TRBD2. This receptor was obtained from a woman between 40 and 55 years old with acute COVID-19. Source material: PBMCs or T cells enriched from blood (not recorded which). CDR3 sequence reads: CASSLVSGLNYNEQFF. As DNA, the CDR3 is TGTGCCAGCAGCTTGGTATCGGGACTAAACTACAATGAGCAGTTCTTC.